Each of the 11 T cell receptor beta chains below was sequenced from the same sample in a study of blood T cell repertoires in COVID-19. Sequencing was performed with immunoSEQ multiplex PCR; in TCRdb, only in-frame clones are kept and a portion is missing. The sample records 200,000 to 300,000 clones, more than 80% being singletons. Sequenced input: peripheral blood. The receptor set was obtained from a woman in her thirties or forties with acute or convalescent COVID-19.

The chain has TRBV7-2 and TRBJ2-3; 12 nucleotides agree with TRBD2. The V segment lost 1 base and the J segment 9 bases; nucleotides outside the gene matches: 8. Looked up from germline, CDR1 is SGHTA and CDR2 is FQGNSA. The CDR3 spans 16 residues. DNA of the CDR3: TGTGCCAGCAGCTTAGAGGCTAGCGGGGGGGCCTACACGCAGTATTTT. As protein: CASSLEASGGAYTQYF.

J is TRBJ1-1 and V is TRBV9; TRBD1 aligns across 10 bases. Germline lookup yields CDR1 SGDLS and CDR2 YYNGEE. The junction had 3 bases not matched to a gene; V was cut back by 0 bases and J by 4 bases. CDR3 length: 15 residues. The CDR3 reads CASSVGQGAVTEAFF. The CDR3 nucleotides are TGTGCCAGCAGCGTAGGACAGGGGGCTGTCACTGAAGCTTTCTTT.

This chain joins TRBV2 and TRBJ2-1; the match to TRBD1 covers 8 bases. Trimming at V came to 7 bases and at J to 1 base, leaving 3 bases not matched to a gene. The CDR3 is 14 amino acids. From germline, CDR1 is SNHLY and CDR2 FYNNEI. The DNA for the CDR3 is TGTGCCAGCACCGGGACAGGATCCTACAATGAGCAGTTCTTC. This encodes CASTGTGSYNEQFF.

The CDR3 spells CASSEADISNQPQHF. CDR3 DNA: TGTGCCAGCAGTGAAGCTGACATTAGCAATCAGCCCCAGCATTTT. The rearrangement joins TRBV2 to TRBJ1-5; D remains ambiguous. V lost 0 bases and J 0 bases, leaving 6 bases between the germline ends. In germline, CDR1 is SNHLY, CDR2 FYNNEI. CDR3 length: 15 residues.

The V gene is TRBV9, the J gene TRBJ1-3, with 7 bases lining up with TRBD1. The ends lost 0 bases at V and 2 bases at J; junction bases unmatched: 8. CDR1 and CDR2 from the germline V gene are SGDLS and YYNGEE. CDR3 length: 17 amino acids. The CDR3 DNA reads TGTGCCAGCAGCGTAGGACAGGGCCACGCTACTGGAAACACCATATATTTT. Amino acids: CASSVGQGHATGNTIYF.

The CDR3 DNA follows: TGTGCCAGCAGACCTCCGGGACTTACTGAAGCTTTCTTT. It encodes CASRPPGLTEAFF. The chain is built from TRBV6-5 and TRBJ1-1; tentatively, D is TRBD1 (5 bases). Per the germline V gene, CDR1 is MNHEY and CDR2 is SVGAGI. Trimming left V 6 bases short and J 5 bases short, with 13 bases between. The CDR3 covers 13 residues.

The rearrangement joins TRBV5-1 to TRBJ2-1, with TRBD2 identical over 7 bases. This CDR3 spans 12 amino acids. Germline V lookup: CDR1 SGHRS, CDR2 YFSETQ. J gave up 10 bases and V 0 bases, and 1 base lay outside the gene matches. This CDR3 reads CASSLVTSEQFF. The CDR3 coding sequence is TGCGCCAGCAGCTTGGTGACTAGCGAGCAGTTCTTC. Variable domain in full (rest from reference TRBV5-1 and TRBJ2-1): KAGVTQTPRYLIKTRGQQVTLSCSPISGHRSVSWYQQTPGQGLQFLFEYFSETQRNKGNFPGRFSGRQFSNSRSEMNVSTLELGDSALYLCASSLVTSEQFFGPGTRLTVL.

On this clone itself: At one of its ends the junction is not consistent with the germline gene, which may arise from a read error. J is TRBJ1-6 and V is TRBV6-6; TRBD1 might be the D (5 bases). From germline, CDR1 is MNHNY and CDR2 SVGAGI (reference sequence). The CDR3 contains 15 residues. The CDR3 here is CASSYSGGDNSPLYF. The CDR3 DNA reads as TGTGCCAGCAGTTACTCGGGAGGGGATAATTCACCCCTCTACTTT.

The CDR3 loop is CASSDPLAGAAGANVLTF. In DNA, the CDR3 is TGTGCCAGCAGCGATCCCTTAGCGGGGGCTGCTGGGGCCAACGTCCTGACTTTC. The chain recombines TRBV9 with TRBJ2-6, with TRBD2 matching 9 bases. The CDR3 sequence is 18 residues long. Per germline, CDR1 SGDLS and CDR2 YYNGEE. Unmatched junction bases numbered 9, after V lost 3 bases and J lost 2 bases.

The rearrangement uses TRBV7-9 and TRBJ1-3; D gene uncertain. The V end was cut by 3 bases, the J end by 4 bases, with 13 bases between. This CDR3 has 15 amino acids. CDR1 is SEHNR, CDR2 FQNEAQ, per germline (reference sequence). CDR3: CASSFEASPGNTIYF. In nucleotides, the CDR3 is TGTGCCAGCAGCTTTGAGGCGAGTCCAGGAAACACCATATATTTT.

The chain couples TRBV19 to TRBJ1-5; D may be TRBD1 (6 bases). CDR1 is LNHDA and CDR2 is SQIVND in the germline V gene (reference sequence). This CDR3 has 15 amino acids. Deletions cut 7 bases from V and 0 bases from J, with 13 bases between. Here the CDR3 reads CASTPDSYSNQPQHF. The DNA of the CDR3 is TGTGCCAGTACCCCGGACAGTTATAGCAATCAGCCCCAGCATTTT.